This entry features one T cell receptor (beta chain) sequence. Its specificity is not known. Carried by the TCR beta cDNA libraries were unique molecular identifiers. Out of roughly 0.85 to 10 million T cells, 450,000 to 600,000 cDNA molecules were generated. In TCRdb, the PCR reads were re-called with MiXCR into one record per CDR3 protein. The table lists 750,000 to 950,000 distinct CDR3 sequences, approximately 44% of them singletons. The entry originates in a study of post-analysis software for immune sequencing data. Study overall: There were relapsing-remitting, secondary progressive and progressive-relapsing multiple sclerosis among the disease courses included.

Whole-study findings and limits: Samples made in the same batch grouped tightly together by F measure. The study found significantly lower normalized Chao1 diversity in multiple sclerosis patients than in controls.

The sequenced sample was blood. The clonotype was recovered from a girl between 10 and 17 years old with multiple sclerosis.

Here the CDR3 reads CAWSGVGNEQFF. The CDR3 DNA sequence: TGTGCCTGGAGTGGGGTGGGGAATGAGCAGTTCTTC. This chain links TRBV30 with TRBJ2-1; D is ambiguous. The germline CDR1 and CDR2 sequences are GTSNPN and SVGIG (reference sequence). This CDR3 contains 12 residues. V was cut by 1 base and J by 7 bases, with 8 bases left in between.